This TCR beta chain was sequenced in a study of CD8 T cells in ankylosing spondylitis. General study points: Reports say disease-linked clones showed up significantly more in matched ankylosing spondylitis synovial fluid. Some of these motif variants have turned up before, in reports on reactive arthritis synovial fluid and blood. In ankylosing spondylitis blood, a motif of about eight highly homologous TCR beta variants appeared characteristic.

Trimming shortened V by 1 base and J by 0 bases, and 7 bases separated the two germline ends. The CDR3 is made up of 15 amino acids. Germline V CDR1 and CDR2: LGHDT, YNNKEL (reference sequence). This clonotype showed up many times. Its cognate antigen is unknown. TCRdb redid the calling of the 5' RACE reads with MiXCR, one entry per CDR3 protein. The profile covers around 220,000 distinct CDR3 sequences, with 8% to 11% appearing a single time and 21% taken by the ten largest. Source material: blood, either unsorted or a sorted T cell fraction (not recorded which). V is TRBV3-1 and J is TRBJ1-5; D gene uncertain. The clonotype originates from a male donor with ankylosing spondylitis or in good health (not recorded which). The CDR3 DNA is TGTGCCAGCAGCCAAGGATGGACTAGCAATCAGCCCCAGCATTTT. Its translation: CASSQGWTSNQPQHF. Full variable domain (remainder filled in from reference TRBV3-1 and TRBJ1-5): DTAVSQTPKYLVTQMGNDKSIKCEQNLGHDTMYWYKQDSKKFLKIMFSYNNKELIINETVPNRFSPKSPDKAHLNLHINSLELGDSAVYFCASSQGWTSNQPQHFGDGTRLSIL.